This paragraph covers one TCR beta chain sequence. The sample comes from a study of blood T cell repertoires in COVID-19. Study as a whole: PBMCs, B-cell-depleted T cells, or T cells were the source of the cDNA or gDNA that made up the material.

The ends were cut back, 0 bases at V and 1 base at J, with 12 bases in the middle. From germline, CDR1 is KGHSH and CDR2 LQKENI. The CDR3 length is 16 residues. The data were produced by immunoSEQ multiplex PCR, yet TCRdb's version contains in-frame clones alone and is incomplete. The data contain 250,000 to 350,000 clones, about 87% of them singletons. The material sequenced was peripheral blood. V is TRBV18 and J is TRBJ2-5; D may be TRBD2 (5 bases). This TCR derives from a woman in her forties or fifties who had recovered from COVID-19. CDR3 residues: CASSPPARAAQETQYF. Written as DNA, the CDR3 is TGTGCCAGCTCACCACCGGCGCGAGCGGCCCAAGAGACCCAGTACTTC.